This TCR beta chain is from a study of identical twins. General study findings and limits: Memory repertoires lacked the insertion deficit that abundant cord blood beta clonotypes showed. Shared out-of-frame alpha sequences (those common to twins) showed excess low generation probability. Findings came from cross-sectional statistics, without long-term follow-up of donors.

CDR1 and CDR2 (germline): LGHNT, FRNRAP. The CDR3 spans 15 residues. V was trimmed by 6 bases and J by 2 bases, leaving 15 bases between them. A template switching step contributed a universal primer site, while unique molecular identifiers were present in the cDNA. TCRdb passed the 5' RACE reads through MiXCR, listing each CDR3 protein once. The table shows around 1.7 million distinct CDR3 sequences, with about 31% occurring only once. This clonotype turned up a few times. The antigen is undetermined. This chain links TRBV12-5 with TRBJ2-3, with D perhaps matching TRBD2 (6 bases). What was sequenced was cord blood. The receptor was isolated from a newborn girl in good health. CDR3 sequence reads: CASGLGGNPTDTQYF. In DNA form, the CDR3 reads TGTGCTAGTGGCCTGGGAGGAAACCCCACAGATACGCAGTATTTT.